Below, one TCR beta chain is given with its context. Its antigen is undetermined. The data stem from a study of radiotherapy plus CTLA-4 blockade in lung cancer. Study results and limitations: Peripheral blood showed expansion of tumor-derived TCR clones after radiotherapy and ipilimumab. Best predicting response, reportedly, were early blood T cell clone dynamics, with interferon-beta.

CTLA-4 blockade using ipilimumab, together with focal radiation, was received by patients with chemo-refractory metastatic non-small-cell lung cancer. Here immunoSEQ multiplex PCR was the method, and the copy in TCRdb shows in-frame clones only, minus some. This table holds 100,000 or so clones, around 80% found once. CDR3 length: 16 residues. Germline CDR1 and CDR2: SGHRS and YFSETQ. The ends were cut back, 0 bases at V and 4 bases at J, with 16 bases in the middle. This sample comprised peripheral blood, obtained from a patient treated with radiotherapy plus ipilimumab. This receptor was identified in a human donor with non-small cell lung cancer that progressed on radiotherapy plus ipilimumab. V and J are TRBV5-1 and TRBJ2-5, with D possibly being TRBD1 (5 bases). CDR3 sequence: CASSLEGHEPRETQYF. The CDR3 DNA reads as TGCGCCAGCAGCTTGGAAGGACACGAACCGCGAGAGACCCAGTACTTC.